The TCR beta chain described here comes from a study of OX40 agonist ivuxolimab in advanced cancers. Repertoires were generated with immunoSEQ multiplex PCR, while TCRdb's copy carries only in-frame clones and drops some. The sample includes more than 15,000 clones, just over 85% of them seen just once. The study, taken as a whole, reports: Expanded clones were, on average, more numerous among CD8+ T cells than CD4+.

As for this clone: No antigen is known for it.

The source is an adult with an advanced solid tumor such as melanoma, head and neck, liver or kidney cancer. The specimen was CD4+ or CD8+ T cells sorted from blood, collected in a trial of the OX40 agonist ivuxolimab.

In nucleotides, the CDR3 is TGTGCCATCAGCGAAAACAGGGAGAATCAGCCCCAGCATTTT. It translates to CAISENRENQPQHF. The rearrangement links TRBV10-3 to TRBJ1-5, with D possibly being TRBD1 (6 bases). The germline V gene has CDR1 ENHRY and CDR2 SYGVKD. V was clipped by 6 bases and J by 4 bases, with 13 bases between them. The CDR3 has 14 residues.